This T cell receptor (beta chain) was sequenced for a study of T cell repertoires in cytomegalovirus infection. Study context: Recently identified HLA-C-restricted CMV epitopes and well-studied HLA-B-restricted CMV epitopes were used by the study. Matching HLA type, along with CMV infection, was indicated by public TCR beta signatures.

TCRdb recomputed calls from the reads with MiXCR, one row per CDR3 protein. The data show some 900,000 distinct CDR3 sequences, with around a third seen just once and roughly 12% held by the top ten. The CDR3 is 15 residues long. Germline-derived CDR1 and CDR2 are MNHEY and SVGEGT. The V and J ends lost 8 bases and 1 base respectively, with 16 bases between them. Concerning this clonotype: No antigen is known for it.

The receptor comes from a human donor in good health (CMV status not recorded). Some clones in this sample may be carry-over from other donors' samples. This chain links TRBV6-2 or TRBV6-3 with TRBJ2-3, with D perhaps TRBD2 (6 bases). The sequenced sample was cultured CD8+ T cells from PBMCs, obtained from culture after CMV antigen stimulation. As DNA, the CDR3 is TGTGCCAGCGGTGATATGGGGGGAGGCACAGATACGCAGTATTTT. Protein product: CASGDMGGGTDTQYF.